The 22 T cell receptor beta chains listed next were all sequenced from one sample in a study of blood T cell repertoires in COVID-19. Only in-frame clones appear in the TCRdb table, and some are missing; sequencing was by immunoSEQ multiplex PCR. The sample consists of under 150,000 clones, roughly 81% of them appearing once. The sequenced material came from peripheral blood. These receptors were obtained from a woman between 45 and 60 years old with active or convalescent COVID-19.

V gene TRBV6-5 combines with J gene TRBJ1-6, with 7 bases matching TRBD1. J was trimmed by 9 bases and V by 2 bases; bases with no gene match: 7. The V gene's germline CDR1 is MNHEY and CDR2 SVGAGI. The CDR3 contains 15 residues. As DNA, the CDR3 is TGTGCCAGCAGTTACATATCGCAGGGGGGTTCACCCCTCCACTTT. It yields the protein CASSYISQGGSPLHF.

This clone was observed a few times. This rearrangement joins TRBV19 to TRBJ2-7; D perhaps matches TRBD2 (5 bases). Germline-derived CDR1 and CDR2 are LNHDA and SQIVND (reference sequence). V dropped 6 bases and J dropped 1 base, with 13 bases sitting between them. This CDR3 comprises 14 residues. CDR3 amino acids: CASRPTGESYEQYF. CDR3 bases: TGTGCCAGTAGGCCGACTGGGGAGTCCTACGAGCAGTACTTC. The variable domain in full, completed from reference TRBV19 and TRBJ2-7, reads DGGITQSPKYLFRKEGQNVTLSCEQNLNHDAMYWYRQDPGQGLRLIYYSQIVNDFQKGDIAEGYSVSREKKESFPLTVTSAQKNPTAFYLCASRPTGESYEQYFGPGTRLTVT.

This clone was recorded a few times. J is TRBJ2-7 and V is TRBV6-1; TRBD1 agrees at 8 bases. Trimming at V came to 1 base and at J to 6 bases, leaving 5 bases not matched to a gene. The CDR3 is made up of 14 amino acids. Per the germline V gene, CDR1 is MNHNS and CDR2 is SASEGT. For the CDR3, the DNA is TGTGCCAGCAGTGAAGGGGTCAGGGGGCGCGAGCAGTACTTC. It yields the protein CASSEGVRGREQYF.

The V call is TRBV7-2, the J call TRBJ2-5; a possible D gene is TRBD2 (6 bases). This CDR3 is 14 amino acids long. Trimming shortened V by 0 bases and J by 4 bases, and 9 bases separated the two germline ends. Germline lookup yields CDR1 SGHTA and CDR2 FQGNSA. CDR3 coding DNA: TGTGCCAGCAGCTTAGCGGGGGGAGGAGAGACCCAGTACTTC. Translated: CASSLAGGGETQYF. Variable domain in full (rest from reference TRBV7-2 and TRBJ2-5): GAGVSQSPSNKVTEKGKDVELRCDPISGHTALYWYRQSLGQGLEFLIYFQGNSAPDKSGLPSDRFSAERTGGSVSTLTIQRTQQEDSAVYLCASSLAGGGETQYFGPGTRLLVL.

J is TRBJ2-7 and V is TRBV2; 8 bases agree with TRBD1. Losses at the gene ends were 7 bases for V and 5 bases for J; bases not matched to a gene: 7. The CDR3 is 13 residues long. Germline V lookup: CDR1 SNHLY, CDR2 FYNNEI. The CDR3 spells CASTRTGPHEQYF. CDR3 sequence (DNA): TGTGCCAGCACACGGACAGGGCCCCACGAGCAGTACTTC.

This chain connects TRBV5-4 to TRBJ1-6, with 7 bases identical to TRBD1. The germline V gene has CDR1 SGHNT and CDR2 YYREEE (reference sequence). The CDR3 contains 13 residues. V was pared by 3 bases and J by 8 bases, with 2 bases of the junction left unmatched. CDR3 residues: CASSSDRDSPLHF. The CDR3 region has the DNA TGTGCCAGCAGCTCAGACAGGGATTCACCCCTCCACTTT.

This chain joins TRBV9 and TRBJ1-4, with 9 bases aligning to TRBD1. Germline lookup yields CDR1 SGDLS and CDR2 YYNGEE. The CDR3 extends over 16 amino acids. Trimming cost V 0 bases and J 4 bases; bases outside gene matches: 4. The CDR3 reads CASSVATGQGNEKLFF. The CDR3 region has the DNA TGTGCCAGCAGCGTAGCTACGGGACAGGGTAATGAAAAACTGTTTTTT.

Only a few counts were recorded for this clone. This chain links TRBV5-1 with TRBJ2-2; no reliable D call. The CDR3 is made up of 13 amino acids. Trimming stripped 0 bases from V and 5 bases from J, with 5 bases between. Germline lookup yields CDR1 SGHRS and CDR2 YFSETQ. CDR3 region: CASSLAKTGELFF. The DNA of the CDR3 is TGCGCCAGCAGCTTGGCCAAAACCGGGGAGCTGTTTTTT.

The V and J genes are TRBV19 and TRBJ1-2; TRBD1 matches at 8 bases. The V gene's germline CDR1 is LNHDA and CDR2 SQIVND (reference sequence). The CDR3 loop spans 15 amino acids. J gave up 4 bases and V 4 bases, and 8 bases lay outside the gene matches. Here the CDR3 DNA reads TGTGCCAGTAGTACCCGACAGGGGTTGGGCTATGGCTACACCTTC. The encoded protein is CASSTRQGLGYGYTF. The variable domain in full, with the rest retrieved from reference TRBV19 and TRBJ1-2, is DGGITQSPKYLFRKEGQNVTLSCEQNLNHDAMYWYRQDPGQGLRLIYYSQIVNDFQKGDIAEGYSVSREKKESFPLTVTSAQKNPTAFYLCASSTRQGLGYGYTFGSGTRLTVV.

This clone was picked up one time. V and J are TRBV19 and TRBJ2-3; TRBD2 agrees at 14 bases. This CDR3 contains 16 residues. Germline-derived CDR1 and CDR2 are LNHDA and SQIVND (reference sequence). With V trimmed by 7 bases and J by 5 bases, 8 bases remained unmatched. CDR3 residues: CASTLGLAGVGDTQYF. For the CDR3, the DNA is TGTGCCAGTACCCTGGGACTAGCGGGAGTTGGAGATACGCAGTATTTT.

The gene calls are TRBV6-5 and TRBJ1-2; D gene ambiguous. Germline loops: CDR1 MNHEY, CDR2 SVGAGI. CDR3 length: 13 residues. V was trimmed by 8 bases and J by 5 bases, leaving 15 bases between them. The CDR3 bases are TGTGCCAGCGGGAAGGGAGATGGTTATGGCTACACCTTC. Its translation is CASGKGDGYGYTF.

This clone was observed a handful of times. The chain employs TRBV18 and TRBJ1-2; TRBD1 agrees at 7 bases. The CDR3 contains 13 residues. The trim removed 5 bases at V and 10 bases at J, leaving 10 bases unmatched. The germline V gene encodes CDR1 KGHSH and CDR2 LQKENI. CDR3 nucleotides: TGTGCCAGCTCATCCGGGACAGACCGTCCCTACACCTTC. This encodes CASSSGTDRPYTF. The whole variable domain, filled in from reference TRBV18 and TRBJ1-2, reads NAGVMQNPRHLVRRRGQEARLRCSPMKGHSHVYWYRQLPEEGLKFMVYLQKENIIDESGMPKERFSAEFPKEGPSILRIQQVVRGDSAAYFCASSSGTDRPYTFGSGTRLTVV.

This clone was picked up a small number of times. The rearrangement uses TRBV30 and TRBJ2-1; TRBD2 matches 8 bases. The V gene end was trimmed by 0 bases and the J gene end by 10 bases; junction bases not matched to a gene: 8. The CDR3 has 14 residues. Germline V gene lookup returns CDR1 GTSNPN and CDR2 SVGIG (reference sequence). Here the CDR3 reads CAWSVKAGADEQFF. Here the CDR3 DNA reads TGTGCCTGGAGTGTCAAAGCGGGAGCAGACGAGCAGTTCTTC.

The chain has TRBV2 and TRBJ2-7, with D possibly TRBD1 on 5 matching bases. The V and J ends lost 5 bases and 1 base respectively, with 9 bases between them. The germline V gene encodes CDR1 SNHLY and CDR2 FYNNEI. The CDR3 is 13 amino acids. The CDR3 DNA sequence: TGTGCCAGCAGTATCCAGGGTTCCTACGAGCAGTACTTC. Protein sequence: CASSIQGSYEQYF. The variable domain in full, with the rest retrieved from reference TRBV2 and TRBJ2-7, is EPEVTQTPSHQVTQMGQEVILRCVPISNHLYFYWYRQILGQKVEFLVSFYNNEISEKSEIFDDQFSVERPDGSNFTLKIRSTKLEDSAMYFCASSIQGSYEQYFGPGTRLTVT.

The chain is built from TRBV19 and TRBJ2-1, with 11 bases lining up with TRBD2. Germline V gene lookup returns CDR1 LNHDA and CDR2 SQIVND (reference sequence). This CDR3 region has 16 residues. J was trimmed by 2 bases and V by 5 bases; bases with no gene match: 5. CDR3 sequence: CASSANSGRAYNEQFF. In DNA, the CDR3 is TGTGCCAGTAGTGCAAATAGCGGGAGGGCCTACAATGAGCAGTTCTTC.

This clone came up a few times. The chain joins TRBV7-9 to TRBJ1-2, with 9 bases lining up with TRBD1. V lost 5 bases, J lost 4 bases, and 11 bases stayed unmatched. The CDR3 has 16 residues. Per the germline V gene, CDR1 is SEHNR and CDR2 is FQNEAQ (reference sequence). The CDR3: CASSPWTGADFYGYTF. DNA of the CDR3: TGTGCCAGCAGCCCCTGGACAGGGGCCGACTTCTATGGCTACACCTTC.

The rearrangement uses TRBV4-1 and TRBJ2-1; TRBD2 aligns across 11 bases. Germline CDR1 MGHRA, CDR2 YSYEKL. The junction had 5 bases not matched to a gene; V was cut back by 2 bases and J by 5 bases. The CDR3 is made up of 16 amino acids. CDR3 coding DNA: TGCGCCAGCAGCCAAATGTTAGCGGGAGGGAACAATGAGCAGTTCTTC. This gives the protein CASSQMLAGGNNEQFF.

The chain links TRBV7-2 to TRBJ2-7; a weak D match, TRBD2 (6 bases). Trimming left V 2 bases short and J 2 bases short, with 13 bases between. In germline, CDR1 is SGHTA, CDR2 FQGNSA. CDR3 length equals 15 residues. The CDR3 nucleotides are TGTGCCAGCAGCTTATCGGGAGTGCAGGCCTACGAGCAGTACTTC. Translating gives CASSLSGVQAYEQYF. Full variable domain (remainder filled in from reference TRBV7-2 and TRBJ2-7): GAGVSQSPSNKVTEKGKDVELRCDPISGHTALYWYRQSLGQGLEFLIYFQGNSAPDKSGLPSDRFSAERTGGSVSTLTIQRTQQEDSAVYLCASSLSGVQAYEQYFGPGTRLTVT.

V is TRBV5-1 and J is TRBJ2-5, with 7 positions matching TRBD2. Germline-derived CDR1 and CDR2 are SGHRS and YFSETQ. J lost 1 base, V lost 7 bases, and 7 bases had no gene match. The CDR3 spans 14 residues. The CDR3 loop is CASEGSGPQETQYF. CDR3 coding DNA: TGCGCCAGCGAGGGTAGCGGGCCCCAAGAGACCCAGTACTTC. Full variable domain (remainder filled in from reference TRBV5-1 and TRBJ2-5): KAGVTQTPRYLIKTRGQQVTLSCSPISGHRSVSWYQQTPGQGLQFLFEYFSETQRNKGNFPGRFSGRQFSNSRSEMNVSTLELGDSALYLCASEGSGPQETQYFGPGTRLLVL.

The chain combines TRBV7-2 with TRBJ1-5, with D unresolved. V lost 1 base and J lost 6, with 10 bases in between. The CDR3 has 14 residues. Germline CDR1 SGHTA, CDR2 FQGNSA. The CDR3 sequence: CASSLVAGSQPQHF. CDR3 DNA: TGTGCCAGCAGCTTAGTAGCCGGGAGTCAGCCCCAGCATTTT.

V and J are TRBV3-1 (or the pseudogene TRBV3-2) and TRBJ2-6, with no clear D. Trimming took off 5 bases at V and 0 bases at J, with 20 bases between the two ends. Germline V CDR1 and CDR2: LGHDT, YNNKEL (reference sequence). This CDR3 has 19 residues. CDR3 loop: CASSYTPFAVDSGANVLTF. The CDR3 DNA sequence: TGTGCCAGCAGCTATACTCCTTTCGCCGTCGACTCTGGGGCCAACGTCCTGACTTTC.

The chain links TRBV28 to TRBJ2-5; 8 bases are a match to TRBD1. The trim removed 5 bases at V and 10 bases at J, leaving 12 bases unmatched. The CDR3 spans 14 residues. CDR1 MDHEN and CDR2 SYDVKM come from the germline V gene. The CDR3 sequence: CASSLGQAPRGQYF. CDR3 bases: TGTGCCAGCAGTCTGGGACAGGCTCCAAGAGGCCAGTACTTC.